This T cell receptor beta chain was profiled in a study of cytomegalovirus exposure and HLA in healthy donors. With 60 Vbeta and 13 Jbeta primers, the PCR was carried out. Source study methods: Later, 65 million to 90 million unique TCR beta chains were counted in an analysis, and about 10 million of them were shared. Assay used: immunoSEQ multiplex PCR; TCRdb lists only in-frame clones, some missing. The V and J calls and clone size come from that table; D and trimming were worked out from the DNA. The sample shows about 140,000 clones, 70% to 75% of them seen only once. The length of the CDR3 is 14 residues. Losses at the gene ends were 5 bases for V and 6 bases for J; bases not matched to a gene: 10. CDR1 is MDHEN and CDR2 is SYDVKM in the germline V gene.

The origin of this receptor is a woman under 40 in good health and CMV-seronegative. Sequencing was performed on PBMCs. The rearrangement joins TRBV28 to TRBJ2-7, with 7 bases fitting TRBD2. The CDR3 sequence: CASSPTGGGGEQYF. The CDR3 coding sequence is TGTGCCAGCAGTCCGACGGGAGGCGGTGGCGAGCAGTACTTC. Full variable domain (outside the CDR3, taken from reference TRBV28 and TRBJ2-7): DVKVTQSSRYLVKRTGEKVFLECVQDMDHENMFWYRQDPGLGLRLIYFSYDVKMKEKGDIPEGYSVSREKKERFSLILESASTNQTSMYLCASSPTGGGGEQYFGPGTRLTVT.